This is a list of T cell receptor delta chains from one sample in a study of gamma-delta T cells after stem cell transplantation. TCRdb re-called the RT-PCR reads with CATT. Here the sample spans over 1,100 delta-chain clones, roughly half being singletons. The sample comprised gamma-delta T cells. These receptors were collected from a human donor. It is not recorded whose cells these are; they may come from a transplant donor. The conserved cysteine and the conserved F or W are not part of the CDR3 here. The D gene is left open where the match is weak.

D: TRDD3
V: TRDV2
J: TRDJ1
CDR3: ACDTILGDTRGTDKLI

D: NA
V: TRDV1
J: TRDJ1
CDR3: ALGESKGLGIRFGLTDKLI

D: NA
V: TRDV2
J: TRDJ1
CDR3: ACDTLEGTVGSYADNLI

D: TRDD3
V: TRDV2
J: TRDJ3
CDR3: ACDTIGGTSSWDTRQMF

D: TRDD3
V: TRDV2
J: TRDJ3
CDR3: ACDTALGNRDTRQMF

D: TRDD3
V: TRDV2
J: TRDJ1
CDR3: ACETLVLGDTGEGTDTLI

D: TRDD3
V: TRDV2
J: TRDJ1
CDR3: ACDTVTGGYTSYTDKLI

D: TRDD3
V: TRDV2
J: TRDJ3
CDR3: ACDTAGDTWDTRQMF

D: NA
V: TRDV1
J: TRDJ1
CDR3: ALGDPGGLVLYDTPWWYTDKLI

D: NA
V: TRDV2
J: TRDJ3
CDR3: ACDTAGASSSWDTRQMF

D: NA
V: TRDV2
J: TRDJ1
CDR3: ACAKLGQTLYTDKLI

D: TRDD3
V: TRDV2
J: TRDJ3
CDR3: ACDTAGGSRSWDTRQMF

D: TRDD3
V: TRDV2
J: TRDJ1
CDR3: ACDMMMGDTRDKLI

D: NA
V: TRDV1
J: TRDJ1
CDR3: ALGEPLVRGAWGADKLI

D: TRDD3
V: TRDV2
J: TRDJ3
CDR3: ACDPTSTGGHVPWDTRQMF

D: TRDD3
V: TRDV2
J: TRDJ2
CDR3: ACDHVLGDKMTAQLF

D: NA
V: TRDV2
J: TRDJ1
CDR3: ACDPLGAPYTDKLI

D: NA
V: TRDV2
J: TRDJ3
CDR3: ACDTVSGWVTPLRLSSWDTRQMF

D: TRDD3
V: TRDV2
J: TRDJ1
CDR3: ACDTVSAGGKYTDKLI

D: NA
V: TRDV2
J: TRDJ1
CDR3: ACDTVVPGVEMRLI

D: TRDD3
V: TRDV2
J: TRDJ1
CDR3: ACDPLVAGAGYVKLI

D: NA
V: TRDV2
J: TRDJ1
CDR3: ACDPVGGRYTDKLI

D: TRDD3
V: TRDV2
J: TRDJ1
CDR3: ACDALHRTGGPYTDKLI

D: TRDD3
V: TRDV2
J: TRDJ1
CDR3: ACDALLGDTSLSDKLI

D: TRDD3
V: TRDV2
J: TRDJ1
CDR3: ACDPLGGRYTDKLI

D: TRDD3
V: TRDV2
J: TRDJ1
CDR3: ACDPLVLGDRNTDKLI

D: NA
V: TRDV2
J: TRDJ1
CDR3: ACDTVGTLNTDKLI

D: TRDD3
V: TRDV1
J: TRDJ1
CDR3: ALGVMGKLGDTRVGTDKLI

D: TRDD3
V: TRDV2
J: TRDJ1
CDR3: ACDTVWGIREESGTDKLI

D: NA
V: TRDV2
J: TRDJ1
CDR3: ACDTVAGGPPADKLI

D: TRDD3
V: TRDV2
J: TRDJ1
CDR3: ACDTLLGNLHKKLI

D: NA
V: TRDV2
J: TRDJ1
CDR3: ACDTVGAFHGDKLI

D: TRDD3
V: TRDV3
J: TRDJ1
CDR3: AGIPTSPYWGMFTDKLI

D: TRDD3
V: TRDV2
J: TRDJ1
CDR3: ACDTVGLGGPYTDKLI

D: TRDD3
V: TRDV2
J: TRDJ3
CDR3: ACDTVDTRSSSWDTRQMF

D: TRDD3
V: TRDV2
J: TRDJ1
CDR3: ACDSIITTSGGYPVHTLI

D: NA
V: TRDV2
J: TRDJ1
CDR3: ACESLTGKSDNLI

D: TRDD3
V: TRDV2
J: TRDJ1
CDR3: ACDTVGDTETDKVI

D: TRDD3
V: TRDV2
J: TRDJ1
CDR3: ACDSVLGDYTSTPDKLI

D: TRDD3
V: TRDV2
J: TRDJ3
CDR3: ACDSVLRDTSSWDTRQMF

D: NA
V: TRDV2
J: TRDJ1
CDR3: ACDTVGTLYTDKLI

D: TRDD3
V: TRDV2
J: TRDJ1
CDR3: ACDTIGTLVDTRTDNLI

D: NA
V: TRDV2
J: TRDJ1
CDR3: ACDTVGDFHGDKLI

D: TRDD3
V: TRDV2
J: TRDJ1
CDR3: ACDLLGDPTDKLI

D: NA
V: TRDV1
J: TRDJ1
CDR3: ALGRPIETLYWAYTDKLI

D: NA
V: TRDV2
J: TRDJ3
CDR3: ACDRGSLLEPSSWDTRQMF

D: NA
V: TRDV2
J: TRDJ1
CDR3: ACGPSLAGDHTDKLI

D: NA
V: TRDV2
J: TRDJ1
CDR3: ACDAYGTDKLI

D: TRDD3
V: TRDV2
J: TRDJ3
CDR3: ACDTGSLGIWDSWDTRQMF

D: TRDD3
V: TRDV2
J: TRDJ1
CDR3: ACDTLGIRGDTDKLI

D: TRDD3
V: TRDV2
J: TRDJ1
CDR3: ACDTGLLLGDTRDKLI

D: TRDD3
V: TRDV1
J: TRDJ1
CDR3: ALGELPPFLYWGILRNDKLI

D: TRDD3
V: TRDV2
J: TRDJ1
CDR3: ACDVLKGDIVSDKLI

D: TRDD3
V: TRDV1
J: TRDJ1
CDR3: ALGEPGPCTGGCGGLI

D: TRDD3
V: TRDV2
J: TRDJ1
CDR3: ACELLGATGPDKLI